Below, 25 T cell receptor beta chains from the same sample are listed, as sequenced in a study of cytomegalovirus exposure and HLA in healthy donors. It was with 60 Vbeta and 13 Jbeta primers that the PCR ran. Method: immunoSEQ multiplex PCR; TCRdb's copy keeps in-frame clones and lacks some. The repertoire holds approximately 120,000 clones, about 80% seen once, with around 1.2% in the top ten. Material for sequencing was PBMCs. The receptors here all came from a man aged 50-59 years in good health and CMV-seronegative.

This clone showed up just a few times. The V and J genes are TRBV28 and TRBJ2-7; 9 bases are shared with TRBD2. Germline V lookup: CDR1 MDHEN, CDR2 SYDVKM. This CDR3 is built from 16 residues. Unmatched junction bases numbered 8, after V lost 3 bases and J lost 2 bases. In nucleotides, the CDR3 is TGTGCCAGCAGTTTTCGACTAGCGGAACTAACCTACGAGCAGTACTTC. Its translation: CASSFRLAELTYEQYF.

The rearrangement joins TRBV10-3 to TRBJ2-2, with 11 positions matching TRBD2. Trimming cost V 2 bases and J 7 bases; bases outside gene matches: 6. CDR1 and CDR2 (germline): ENHRY, SYGVKD. The CDR3 loop spans 16 amino acids. CDR3 in DNA: TGTGCCATCAGTGAGCGCACTAGCGGGGGAATCGGGGAGCTGTTTTTT. This translates into CAISERTSGGIGELFF.

V usage is TRBV18 and J usage is TRBJ2-5; possibly TRBD2 for D (5 bases). V lost 0 bases, J lost 5 bases, and 13 bases lay in between. The CDR3 is 15 residues long. In germline, CDR1 is KGHSH, CDR2 LQKENI. Written as DNA, the CDR3 is TGTGCCAGCTCACCACCGAGCGAGGGCGGGGAGACCCAGTACTTC. Translated, it gives CASSPPSEGGETQYF.

As DNA, the CDR3 is TGTGCCAGCAGCTTACCGGTCGCGGGAATCAATGAGCAGTTCTTC. Protein sequence: CASSLPVAGINEQFF. The V and J genes are TRBV11-2 and TRBJ2-1; perhaps TRBD2 as D (6 bases). CDR3 size: 15 residues. V was trimmed by 2 bases and J by 6 bases, leaving 14 bases between them. Germline CDR1 reads SGHAT; CDR2 reads FQNNGV.

The genes are TRBV6-5 and TRBJ2-7; 7 nucleotides match TRBD2. The germline V gene has CDR1 MNHEY and CDR2 SVGAGI. This CDR3 contains 16 residues. V gave up 0 bases and J gave up 9 bases; unmatched junction bases: 14. The DNA of the CDR3 is TGTGCCAGCAGTTACTCCCAGGCTAGCGGAACCCGAAGGCAGTACTTC. This sequence encodes CASSYSQASGTRRQYF.

The V and J genes are TRBV7-9 and TRBJ2-1; 10 bases match TRBD2. The CDR3 is 15 amino acids. CDR1 is SEHNR and CDR2 is FQNEAQ in the germline V gene (reference sequence). Trimming removed 2 bases from V and 4 bases from J; junction bases left unmatched: 2. CDR3 in amino acids: CASSLSGRGYNEQFF. In DNA form, the CDR3 reads TGTGCCAGCAGCTTAAGCGGGAGGGGGTACAATGAGCAGTTCTTC.

This chain uses TRBV27 with TRBJ2-7; perhaps TRBD2 as D (6 bases). V lost 5 bases to trimming and J lost 3 bases, with 20 bases between them. The CDR3 loop spans 16 amino acids. Germline V lookup: CDR1 MNHEY, CDR2 SMNVEV (reference sequence). The CDR3 spells CASSRNRETVFYEQYF. CDR3 nucleotides: TGTGCCAGCAGTCGAAACCGGGAGACAGTCTTCTACGAGCAGTACTTC.

This rearrangement joins TRBV6-5 to TRBJ2-2; a possible D gene is TRBD1 (5 bases). The V gene's germline CDR1 is MNHEY and CDR2 SVGAGI. This CDR3 region has 13 residues. Trimming removed 4 bases from V and 7 bases from J, with 10 bases in between. The CDR3 DNA follows: TGTGCCAGCAGTTTAATACAGGTCGGGGAGCTGTTTTTT. It yields the protein CASSLIQVGELFF.

This clone is a singleton in its sample. CDR3 sequence: CASRFTGQVGTEAFF. The CDR3, as DNA: TGCGCCAGCAGATTCACCGGTCAGGTGGGCACTGAAGCTTTCTTT. This chain uses TRBV5-1 with TRBJ1-1; no definite D call. Germline V lookup: CDR1 SGHRS, CDR2 YFSETQ. V lost 5 bases and J lost 4, with 18 bases in between. This CDR3 is built from 15 residues.

The sample holds a few counts of this clone. The rearrangement joins TRBV20-1 to TRBJ2-4; the match to TRBD1 covers 10 bases. Germline values: CDR1 DFQATT, CDR2 SNEGSKA (reference sequence). This CDR3 region has 10 residues. With 6 bases clipped from V and 16 bases from J, the junction kept 6 bases outside the gene matches. CDR3 protein: CSAAGQGHYF. The CDR3 coding sequence is TGCAGTGCCGCGGGACAGGGGCATTACTTC.

For the CDR3, the DNA is TGTGCCAGAAGCCCGGGAGTCTGTGGCTACACCTTC. It yields the protein CARSPGVCGYTF. The chain has TRBV5-3 and TRBJ1-2; no clear D gene. TRBV5-3 is noted as an ORF with a role that remains uncertain. V was clipped by 4 bases and J by 7 bases, with 11 bases between them. The CDR3 has 12 residues.

The gene calls are TRBV29-1 and TRBJ2-2; perhaps TRBD2 as D (6 bases). With 4 bases removed from V and 5 bases from J, the gap between germline ends came to 8 bases. This CDR3 has 12 residues. Germline loops: CDR1 SQVTM, CDR2 ANQGSEA. The CDR3 is CSVARGTGELFF. For the CDR3, the DNA is TGCAGCGTTGCTCGGGGGACCGGGGAGCTGTTTTTT.

CDR3 coding DNA: TGCGCCAGCAGCGGATTAACAGGGTCTCGCGGGGAGCTGTTTTTT. It codes for CASSGLTGSRGELFF. V is TRBV5-1 and J is TRBJ2-2; tentative D call: TRBD1 (6 bases). The CDR3 runs to 15 residues. The germline V and J ends were trimmed by 4 bases and 7 bases, with 17 bases remaining between them. The germline CDR1 and CDR2 sequences are SGHRS and YFSETQ.

The V and J genes are TRBV25-1 and TRBJ2-5, with 8 bases that match TRBD2. The CDR3 loop spans 15 amino acids. CDR1 is MGHDK, CDR2 SYGVNS, per germline. V gave up 6 bases and J gave up 1 base; unmatched junction bases: 7. CDR3 sequence reads: CASRVLAELQETQYF. Here the CDR3 DNA reads TGTGCCAGCAGAGTACTAGCGGAGCTCCAAGAGACCCAGTACTTC. Filled out from reference TRBV25-1 and TRBJ2-5, the complete variable domain reads EADIYQTPRYLVIGTGKKITLECSQTMGHDKMYWYQQDPGMELHLIHYSYGVNSTEKGDLSSESTVSRIRTEHFPLTLESARPSHTSQYLCASRVLAELQETQYFGPGTRLLVL.

The chain employs TRBV29-1 and TRBJ2-5; a weak D match, TRBD1 (6 bases). Germline V gene data show CDR1 as SQVTM and CDR2 as ANQGSEA. V was shortened by 4 bases and J by 2 bases, with 23 bases between the two germline ends. This CDR3 is 17 amino acids long. The DNA for the CDR3 is TGCAGCGTTGCGGGGCTTGTCCTAGGACAGCGACAAGAGACCCAGTACTTC. It is translated as CSVAGLVLGQRQETQYF. The full variable domain, completed using reference TRBV29-1 and TRBJ2-5, is SAVISQKPSRDICQRGTSLTIQCQVDSQVTMMFWYRQQPGQSLTLIATANQGSEATYESGFVIDKFPISRPNLTFSTLTVSNMSPEDSSIYLCSVAGLVLGQRQETQYFGPGTRLLVL.

The chain joins TRBV6-6 to TRBJ1-1, with D hard to call. From germline, CDR1 is MNHNY and CDR2 SVGAGI (reference sequence). The CDR3 spans 14 residues. V was pared by 2 bases and J by 3 bases, with 10 bases between. The CDR3, as DNA: TGTGCCAGCAGTTACCGGGATGGGGACACTGAAGCTTTCTTT. Encoded protein: CASSYRDGDTEAFF.

The chain links TRBV18 to TRBJ2-1; D is undetermined. CDR3 size: 11 residues. CDR1 is KGHSH and CDR2 is LQKENI in the germline V gene. V lost 3 bases and J lost 10, with 7 bases in between. CDR3 nucleotide sequence: TGTGCCAGCTCACCGGAGCGAGAGCAGTTCTTC. It yields the protein CASSPEREQFF.

The rearrangement uses TRBV28 and TRBJ2-7; 8 bases are a match to TRBD1. The length of the CDR3 is 16 residues. Trimming removed 6 bases from V and 3 bases from J; junction bases left unmatched: 13. Germline V gene sequence: CDR1 MDHEN, CDR2 SYDVKM. CDR3 bases: TGTGCCAGCAGCTGGGACAGGTCAGGGAGAGACTACGAGCAGTACTTC. This codes for CASSWDRSGRDYEQYF.

The genes are TRBV25-1 and TRBJ1-4; the D gene is possibly TRBD1 (6 bases). Germline loops: CDR1 MGHDK, CDR2 SYGVNS. The CDR3 loop spans 16 amino acids. V was clipped by 3 bases and J by 3 bases, with 14 bases between them. The CDR3, as DNA: TGTGCCAGCAGTGAGGGGGGCGGGGGCCCTAATGAAAAACTGTTTTTT. This encodes CASSEGGGGPNEKLFF.

The chain is built from TRBV5-1 and TRBJ2-7; unclear D gene. Trimming shortened V by 0 bases and J by 2 bases, and 9 bases separated the two germline ends. This CDR3 spans 14 amino acids. Germline CDR1 and CDR2: SGHRS and YFSETQ. This CDR3 reads CASSLVAVTYEQYF. CDR3 in DNA: TGCGCCAGCAGCTTGGTAGCAGTCACCTACGAGCAGTACTTC.

V and J are TRBV2 and TRBJ2-4; 8 bases align to TRBD2. V trimming: 7 bases; J trimming: 5 bases; junction bases outside the gene matches: 13. The CDR3 extends over 16 amino acids. In germline, CDR1 is SNHLY, CDR2 FYNNEI. CDR3 residues: CASKPGLAGFQNIQYF. In DNA, the CDR3 is TGTGCCAGCAAGCCCGGGCTAGCGGGTTTCCAAAACATTCAGTACTTC.

The CDR3 loop reads CASSTEIAGANVLTF. CDR3 coding DNA: TGTGCCAGCAGCACTGAGATAGCTGGGGCCAACGTCCTGACTTTC. This chain connects TRBV7-2 to TRBJ2-6; no clear D gene. Germline loops: CDR1 SGHTA, CDR2 FQGNSA. The CDR3 length is 15 residues. Trimming left V 5 bases short and J 2 bases short, with 10 bases between.

The CDR3 DNA reads TGTGCCAGCAGCTTAGTGGGGGCGAGGGAAAACATTCAGTACTTC. Protein sequence: CASSLVGARENIQYF. J is TRBJ2-4 and V is TRBV7-2; D is possibly TRBD1 (6 bases). The V gene's germline CDR1 is SGHTA and CDR2 FQGNSA. The CDR3 sequence is 15 residues long. Trimming took 1 base from V and 5 from J, leaving 12 bases between them.

The rearrangement uses TRBV7-9 and TRBJ2-1, with 10 bases identical to TRBD2. V dropped 7 bases and J dropped 1; count of bases not matched to a gene: 7. Germline values: CDR1 SEHNR, CDR2 FQNEAQ (reference sequence). This CDR3 has 16 residues. As DNA, the CDR3 is TGTGCCAGCACCCGGGGACTAGCGAAGTCCTACAATGAGCAGTTCTTC. Its protein product is CASTRGLAKSYNEQFF.

The rearrangement uses TRBV7-9 and TRBJ2-2; 8 bases are a match to TRBD1. Trimming removed 5 bases from V and 5 bases from J; junction bases left unmatched: 7. The germline V gene encodes CDR1 SEHNR and CDR2 FQNEAQ (reference sequence). This CDR3 region has 15 residues. The CDR3 DNA reads as TGTGCCAGCAGCCCAGGGGGCGCCGGTACCGGGGAGCTGTTTTTT. Encoded protein: CASSPGGAGTGELFF.